Below, 22 T cell receptor beta chains from the same sample are listed, as sequenced in a study of T cell responses to AZD1222 COVID-19 vaccine. TCRdb's copy holds only in-frame clones and misses some; the assay was immunoSEQ multiplex PCR. Among about 150,000 clones, roughly nine tenths were seen once, and the ten largest hold approximately 3.8%. Here the sequenced sample was peripheral blood, taken 28 days after the second AZD1222 dose. These receptors were obtained from an adult who received the AZD1222 COVID-19 vaccine.

In its sample, this clone was seen once. The V call is TRBV24-1, the J call TRBJ1-1; perhaps TRBD1 as D (6 bases). The ends were cut back, 4 bases at V and 1 base at J, with 9 bases in the middle. Germline CDR1 reads KGHDR; CDR2 reads SFDVKD. CDR3 length: 14 amino acids. The chain's CDR3 is CATSDRGRNTEAFF. The CDR3 DNA follows: TGTGCCACCAGTGACAGGGGCCGGAACACTGAAGCTTTCTTT.

This rearrangement joins TRBV7-8 to TRBJ1-1; tentative D call: TRBD1 (6 bases). V lost 4 bases and J lost 1, with 10 bases in between. The germline V gene has CDR1 SGHVS and CDR2 FQNEAQ. There are 14 residues in the CDR3. CDR3 protein: CASSSRGRNTEAFF. The CDR3 region has the DNA TGTGCCAGCAGCTCTCGGGGGCGGAACACTGAAGCTTTCTTT. The full variable domain, completed using reference TRBV7-8 and TRBJ1-1, is GAGVSQSPRYKVAKRGQDVALRCDPISGHVSLFWYQQALGQGPEFLTYFQNEAQLDKSGLPSDRFFAERPEGSVSTLKIQRTQQEDSAVYLCASSSRGRNTEAFFGQGTRLTVV.

V gene TRBV7-6 combines with J gene TRBJ2-7; the D gene is possibly TRBD1 (6 bases). Deletions cut 3 bases from V and 5 bases from J, with 20 bases between. Germline CDR1 and CDR2: SGHVS and FNYEAQ. The CDR3 length is 16 residues. CDR3 sequence: CASSFFIPQGSDEQYF. The CDR3 coding sequence is TGTGCCAGCAGCTTTTTTATACCACAGGGATCGGACGAGCAGTACTTC.

V is TRBV19 and J is TRBJ2-5; TRBD2 matches at 13 bases. CDR1 LNHDA and CDR2 SQIVND come from the germline V gene (reference sequence). This CDR3 region has 15 residues. Trimming cost V 4 bases and J 9 bases; bases outside gene matches: 8. The CDR3 DNA is TGTGCCAGTAGTAAGACTAGCGGGGGGCCTAGTCCCCAGTACTTC. It encodes CASSKTSGGPSPQYF.

The rearrangement links TRBV6-6 to TRBJ2-3; 9 bases are shared with TRBD1. This CDR3 region has 17 residues. The V gene's germline CDR1 is MNHNY and CDR2 SVGAGI (reference sequence). The ends lost 5 bases at V and 8 bases at J; junction bases unmatched: 17. The CDR3 spells CASSRGTGRFRPLTQYF. The CDR3 bases are TGTGCCAGCAGTCGCGGGACAGGGCGCTTCCGACCCCTTACGCAGTATTTT.

This chain uses TRBV25-1 with TRBJ1-2; 8 bases line up with TRBD1. CDR3 length equals 17 residues. The ends lost 0 bases at V and 0 bases at J; junction bases unmatched: 6. The germline V gene has CDR1 MGHDK and CDR2 SYGVNS. CDR3 sequence reads: CASSEYGTGGANYGYTF. The CDR3 DNA follows: TGTGCCAGCAGTGAATATGGTACAGGGGGTGCTAACTATGGCTACACCTTC.

The chain is built from TRBV9 and TRBJ1-2, with D possibly being TRBD1 (5 bases). Trimming took 0 bases from V and 4 from J, leaving 16 bases between them. The CDR3 length is 16 residues. Germline values: CDR1 SGDLS, CDR2 YYNGEE. Written as DNA, the CDR3 is TGTGCCAGCAGCGTAGAAGGGGCAGGGACCCTCTATGGCTACACCTTC. It encodes CASSVEGAGTLYGYTF.

This CDR3 reads CASSVAASPYEQYF. The CDR3 bases are TGTGCCAGCAGCGTAGCGGCGTCCCCCTACGAGCAGTACTTC. The J gene is TRBJ2-7, the V gene TRBV9; D remains ambiguous. This CDR3 comprises 14 residues. Looked up from germline, CDR1 is SGDLS and CDR2 is YYNGEE. Trimming took off 0 bases at V and 2 bases at J, with 9 bases between the two ends.

The V call is TRBV30, the J call TRBJ1-5, with D unclear. The length of the CDR3 is 13 residues. Germline V lookup: CDR1 GTSNPN, CDR2 SVGIG (reference sequence). Trimming took 5 bases from V and 4 from J, leaving 12 bases between them. Written as DNA, the CDR3 is TGTGCCTGGGCTGCTGACCGGAATCAGCCCCAGCATTTT. This sequence encodes CAWAADRNQPQHF.

The CDR3, as DNA: TGTGCCAGCAGCTCCCTAGCGGGAGCCCAAGAGACCCAGTACTTC. This sequence encodes CASSSLAGAQETQYF. The chain is built from TRBV7-9 and TRBJ2-5; 10 bases line up with TRBD2. The CDR3 loop spans 15 amino acids. J gave up 1 base and V 4 bases, and 3 bases lay outside the gene matches. Germline lookup yields CDR1 SEHNR and CDR2 FQNEAQ (reference sequence).

The genes are TRBV7-2 and TRBJ2-3; tentatively, D is TRBD2 (5 bases). V lost 1 base, J lost 0 bases, and 8 bases lay in between. The CDR3 covers 15 residues. The germline V gene has CDR1 SGHTA and CDR2 FQGNSA. CDR3 in DNA: TGTGCCAGCAGCTTAGGAGAGCGGAGCACAGATACGCAGTATTTT. It encodes CASSLGERSTDTQYF.

This sequence joins TRBV2 and TRBJ2-2, with D uncertain. The CDR3 contains 14 residues. The germline V gene encodes CDR1 SNHLY and CDR2 FYNNEI. Trimming left V 7 bases short and J 3 bases short, with 12 bases between. CDR3 loop: CASTGRAYTGELFF. The CDR3 DNA sequence: TGTGCCAGCACGGGTAGGGCCTACACCGGGGAGCTGTTTTTT.

The rearrangement links TRBV19 to TRBJ1-2; tentative D call: TRBD1 (6 bases). CDR1 and CDR2 from the germline V gene are LNHDA and SQIVND (reference sequence). Between the trimmed V and J ends, which lost 10 bases and 5 bases, there was a span of 17 bases. This CDR3 region has 13 residues. The CDR3 bases are TGTGCCACCCAAGGGGCAGGGGATTATGGCTACACCTTC. It codes for CATQGAGDYGYTF.

The chain has TRBV5-1 and TRBJ2-7; the match to TRBD2 covers 12 bases. CDR1 is SGHRS, CDR2 YFSETQ, per germline. The CDR3 is 16 residues long. V lost 0 bases and J lost 4; bases outside the gene matches: 5. The CDR3 reads CASSLGTSGKKYEQYF. The CDR3 DNA reads as TGCGCCAGCAGCTTGGGGACTAGCGGGAAAAAATACGAGCAGTACTTC. The full variable domain, with the rest looked up from reference TRBV5-1 and TRBJ2-7, is KAGVTQTPRYLIKTRGQQVTLSCSPISGHRSVSWYQQTPGQGLQFLFEYFSETQRNKGNFPGRFSGRQFSNSRSEMNVSTLELGDSALYLCASSLGTSGKKYEQYFGPGTRLTVT.

The gene calls are TRBV28 and TRBJ1-3, with D tentatively TRBD1 (6 bases). Germline-derived CDR1 and CDR2 are MDHEN and SYDVKM. Trimming removed 10 bases from V and 0 bases from J, with 19 bases in between. CDR3 size: 16 residues. CDR3 sequence reads: CATQRGRAVSGNTIYF. As DNA, the CDR3 is TGTGCCACTCAACGGGGGCGAGCAGTCTCTGGAAACACCATATATTTT.

This rearrangement joins TRBV3-1 (or the pseudogene TRBV3-2) to TRBJ2-3; D is ambiguous. Between the trimmed V and J ends, which lost 0 bases and 1 base, there was a span of 8 bases. CDR3 length equals 15 residues. Per germline, CDR1 LGHDT and CDR2 YNNKEL (reference sequence). CDR3 sequence reads: CASSQDPVGTDTQYF. CDR3 DNA: TGTGCCAGCAGCCAAGACCCCGTGGGCACAGATACGCAGTATTTT.

This clone was found once. V is TRBV3-1 (or the pseudogene TRBV3-2) and J is TRBJ2-1; 14 nucleotides match TRBD2. The CDR3 has 17 amino acids. From germline, CDR1 is LGHDT and CDR2 YNNKEL (reference sequence). J was trimmed by 9 bases and V by 5 bases; bases with no gene match: 12. The DNA of the CDR3 is TGTGCCAGCAGCGCCGTCCGACTAGCGGGGGGGTTGGGTGAGCAGTTCTTC. It is translated as CASSAVRLAGGLGEQFF.

V is TRBV6-5 and J is TRBJ2-1; D unresolved. CDR3 size: 12 residues. The germline V gene encodes CDR1 MNHEY and CDR2 SVGAGI. Trimming took 7 bases from V and 4 from J, leaving 8 bases between them. The CDR3 coding sequence is TGTGCCAGCACGGTAGGATACAATGAGCAGTTCTTC. Translation gives CASTVGYNEQFF.

The V call is TRBV7-8, the J call TRBJ2-3; no clear D. V shed 6 bases and J shed 5 bases, with 9 bases lying between them. CDR3 length: 12 residues. Germline assignment: CDR1 SGHVS and CDR2 FQNEAQ. CDR3 protein: CASRVLGDTQYF. DNA of the CDR3: TGTGCCAGCAGGGTCCTAGGAGATACGCAGTATTTT.

The chain recombines TRBV6-6 with TRBJ2-7; D is unresolved. The CDR3 sequence is 14 residues long. Trimming removed 4 bases from V and 2 bases from J, with 12 bases in between. Germline V gene sequence: CDR1 MNHNY, CDR2 SVGAGI (reference sequence). Here the CDR3 reads CASSWPPGTYEQYF. The CDR3 DNA reads as TGTGCCAGCAGTTGGCCTCCTGGAACCTACGAGCAGTACTTC.

This chain connects TRBV5-4 to TRBJ1-5; possibly TRBD1 for D (5 bases). Per germline, CDR1 SGHNT and CDR2 YYREEE (reference sequence). Between the trimmed V and J ends, which lost 0 bases and 0 bases, there was a span of 7 bases. The CDR3 runs 15 residues. The CDR3 protein is CASSLGGDSNQPQHF. The CDR3 bases are TGTGCCAGCAGCTTGGGAGGGGATAGCAATCAGCCCCAGCATTTT. Together with reference TRBV5-4 and TRBJ1-5, the CDR3 gives the full variable domain: ETGVTQSPTHLIKTRGQQVTLRCSSQSGHNTVSWYQQALGQGPQFIFQYYREEENGRGNFPPRFSGLQFPNYSSELNVNALELDDSALYLCASSLGGDSNQPQHFGDGTRLSIL.

The rearrangement uses TRBV6-2 or TRBV6-3 and TRBJ2-5; 7 nucleotides line up with TRBD2. This CDR3 has 17 amino acids. Looked up from germline, CDR1 is MNHEY and CDR2 is SVGEGT. Unmatched junction bases numbered 11, after V lost 0 bases and J lost 4 bases. CDR3 region: CASSYSRDLWGGETQYF. The DNA for the CDR3 is TGTGCCAGCAGTTACTCGAGGGACCTTTGGGGGGGAGAGACCCAGTACTTC.